Listed here are 9 T cell receptor beta chains from one sample, sequenced in a study of CD8+ T cells in alopecia areata. RNA was isolated and reverse transcribed to cDNA, the sequencing template. Produced via immunoSEQ multiplex PCR; TCRdb's table is partial and in-frame only. This sample has 200,000 to 250,000 clones, with about three fifths found just once. Treatment reported: oral pan-JAK inhibitor, 5-10 mg twice daily. Specimen: CD4+ T cells sorted from blood, collected at week 4, from a patient treated with tofacitinib. These receptor sequences come from a human donor with alopecia areata.

The CDR3 nucleotides read TGCAGCGTTTCGATAGGGAACTACGAGCAGTACTTC. Its protein is CSVSIGNYEQYF. J is TRBJ2-7 and V is TRBV29-1, with D unclear. Germline V gives CDR1 SQVTM, CDR2 ANQGSEA. Trimming removed 5 bases from V and 3 bases from J, with 11 bases in between. There are 12 residues in the CDR3.

This chain joins TRBV7-2 and TRBJ2-1; D is uncertain. The length of the CDR3 is 14 residues. Germline CDR1 is SGHTA and CDR2 is FQGNSA. Deletions cut 2 bases from V and 3 bases from J, with 8 bases between. The CDR3 DNA follows: TGTGCCAGCAGCTTAACAGTGGGCTACAATGAGCAGTTCTTC. Its translation: CASSLTVGYNEQFF.

This clone was seen only a few times. The rearrangement joins TRBV11-2 to TRBJ1-4; no clear D. Between the trimmed V and J ends, which lost 0 bases and 3 bases, there was a span of 8 bases. CDR3 length equals 15 residues. In germline, CDR1 is SGHAT, CDR2 FQNNGV. The CDR3 DNA follows: TGTGCCAGCAGCTTAGATGGGAAGTCTAATGAAAAACTGTTTTTT. Translation: CASSLDGKSNEKLFF.

Only a few counts were recorded for this clone. CDR3 nucleotides: TGTGCCTGGAGTCGGCAGGACAATCAGCCCCAGCATTTT. Protein sequence: CAWSRQDNQPQHF. This chain joins TRBV30 and TRBJ1-5; no clear D gene. The V gene lost 2 bases and the J gene lost 3 bases, with 8 bases spanning the gap. The CDR3 spans 13 residues. Germline V gene data show CDR1 as GTSNPN and CDR2 as SVGIG (reference sequence).

The chain is built from TRBV6-5 and TRBJ1-1; perhaps TRBD1 as D (5 bases). Germline assignment: CDR1 MNHEY and CDR2 SVGAGI. The V end was cut by 6 bases, the J end by 0 bases, with 11 bases between. The length of the CDR3 is 14 residues. The CDR3 region is CASSPYRMNTEAFF. For the CDR3, the DNA is TGTGCCAGCAGCCCTTACAGGATGAACACTGAAGCTTTCTTT.

The chain employs TRBV5-1 and TRBJ2-7, with D perhaps TRBD1 (6 bases). V was cut by 4 bases and J by 2 bases, with 16 bases left in between. The CDR3 consists of 15 residues. From germline, CDR1 is SGHRS and CDR2 YFSETQ. The CDR3 here is CASSTGNPRAYEQYF. CDR3 sequence (DNA): TGCGCCAGCAGCACAGGGAACCCCAGGGCCTACGAGCAGTACTTC.

The rearrangement joins TRBV9 to TRBJ1-5, with D uncertain. Between the trimmed V and J ends, which lost 0 bases and 0 bases, there was a span of 7 bases. Germline V lookup: CDR1 SGDLS, CDR2 YYNGEE. CDR3 size: 15 residues. The CDR3 sequence: CASSVDGYSNQPQHF. The CDR3 nucleotides are TGTGCCAGCAGCGTAGACGGATATAGCAATCAGCCCCAGCATTTT.

The chain uses TRBV7-2 and TRBJ1-5, with 7 bases aligning to TRBD1. Germline lookup yields CDR1 SGHTA and CDR2 FQGNSA. The CDR3 totals 16 residues. J lost 1 base, V lost 5 bases, and 8 bases had no gene match. CDR3 bases: TGTGCCAGCAGCCCAACCCCACAGGGGAGCAATCAGCCCCAGCATTTT. Translation: CASSPTPQGSNQPQHF.

V and J are TRBV5-6 and TRBJ2-4, with TRBD1 matching over 7 bases. The V segment lost 1 base and the J segment 0 bases; nucleotides outside the gene matches: 4. CDR1 and CDR2 from the germline V gene are SGHDT and YYEEEE. The CDR3 consists of 16 residues. CDR3 sequence: CASSLKQGLAKNIQYF. As DNA, the CDR3 is TGTGCCAGCAGCTTGAAACAGGGGCTAGCCAAAAACATTCAGTACTTC.